This T cell receptor (beta chain) appears in the sequencing data of a study of blood T cell repertoires in COVID-19. Across the whole study: In each case, the material was cDNA or gDNA derived from T cells, B-cell-depleted T cells, or PBMCs.

Original processing notes: Nucleated cell number was recorded as an estimate derived from reference gene primer amplification. Generated by immunoSEQ multiplex PCR, the TCRdb table keeps only in-frame clones and is missing some. Clone size and the V and J calls come from that table; the DNA yielded D and trimming. The sample contains approximately 210,000 clones, approximately 77% of which appear only once. Trimming pared 4 bases from V and 3 bases from J, leaving 17 bases between. Germline CDR1 MGHRA, CDR2 YSYEKL. The CDR3 has 16 amino acids. The specimen sequenced was peripheral blood. This receptor was taken from a woman of 80 years or more with acute or convalescent COVID-19. V usage is TRBV4-1 and J usage is TRBJ2-3, with D possibly being TRBD2 (6 bases). This chain's CDR3 is CASSRVEGLTTDTQYF. DNA of the CDR3: TGCGCCAGCAGCCGGGTGGAGGGGCTGACAACAGATACGCAGTATTTT.